The 24 T cell receptor beta chains given below trace back to one sample, sequenced in a study of cytomegalovirus exposure and HLA in healthy donors. 13 Jbeta primers and 60 Vbeta primers were used for the PCR. The data were produced by immunoSEQ multiplex PCR, yet TCRdb's version contains in-frame clones alone and is incomplete. The sample comprises about 160,000 clones, over 75% of which are singletons, and 0.85% to 1% rests with the top ten. The material sequenced was PBMCs. Receptors originate from a woman between 45 and 65 years old in good health and CMV-seropositive.

The chain links TRBV10-3 to TRBJ1-1; maybe TRBD1 (6 bases). The V and J ends lost 6 bases and 2 bases respectively, with 10 bases between them. The CDR3 has 13 residues. From germline, CDR1 is ENHRY and CDR2 SYGVKD. The CDR3 reads CAIRDSHNTEAFF. CDR3 sequence (DNA): TGTGCCATCAGGGACAGCCATAACACTGAAGCTTTCTTT.

The chain employs TRBV7-6 and TRBJ1-1, with D tentatively TRBD1 (6 bases). CDR1 and CDR2 (germline): SGHVS, FNYEAQ. V was cut by 0 bases and J by 5 bases, with 13 bases left in between. The CDR3 has 15 amino acids. Here the CDR3 reads CASSLAPGQGTEAFF. The CDR3 nucleotides are TGTGCCAGCAGCTTAGCCCCGGGACAAGGGACTGAAGCTTTCTTT.

The rearrangement uses TRBV7-2 and TRBJ2-3; TRBD2 matches at 8 bases. Per germline, CDR1 SGHTA and CDR2 FQGNSA. This CDR3 region has 14 residues. Trimming removed 3 bases from V and 3 bases from J; junction bases left unmatched: 2. CDR3 DNA sequence: TGTGCCAGCAGCTTCGGGGGGGTTACAGATACGCAGTATTTT. Its protein is CASSFGGVTDTQYF.

The chain joins TRBV6-5 to TRBJ2-3, with no clear D. The germline V and J ends were trimmed by 7 bases and 8 bases, with 16 bases remaining between them. The CDR3 is 13 residues long. Germline V gene lookup returns CDR1 MNHEY and CDR2 SVGAGI. CDR3 in amino acids: CASIASGVGTQYF. For the CDR3, the DNA is TGTGCCAGCATAGCTTCCGGCGTGGGTACGCAGTATTTT.

This sequence joins TRBV18 and TRBJ2-7; tentative D call: TRBD1 (6 bases). V was shortened by 4 bases and J by 2 bases, with 9 bases between the two germline ends. Germline assignment: CDR1 KGHSH and CDR2 LQKENI. CDR3 length equals 13 residues. CDR3 in DNA: TGTGCCAGCTCACTGGACAGTACCTACGAGCAGTACTTC. This sequence encodes CASSLDSTYEQYF.

This chain joins TRBV7-2 and TRBJ1-2; TRBD1 is a possible D gene (5 bases). V lost 2 bases and J lost 4, with 11 bases in between. This CDR3 has 14 residues. Germline assignment: CDR1 SGHTA and CDR2 FQGNSA. CDR3 in DNA: TGTGCCAGCAGCTTATCCCAGGGTGGCTATGGCTACACCTTC. Its translation is CASSLSQGGYGYTF.

The chain is built from TRBV5-6 and TRBJ2-2; D remains unclear. Germline CDR1 is SGHDT and CDR2 is YYEEEE. This CDR3 spans 14 amino acids. Trimming took off 2 bases at V and 0 bases at J, with 5 bases between the two ends. CDR3 coding DNA: TGTGCCAGCAGCTTCACATCGAACACCGGGGAGCTGTTTTTT. As protein: CASSFTSNTGELFF.

The gene calls are TRBV5-1 and TRBJ2-5; no definite D call. Germline CDR1 is SGHRS and CDR2 is YFSETQ. The CDR3 covers 15 residues. The V end lost 4 bases, the J end lost 3 bases, and 16 bases lay between the germline ends. The CDR3 DNA sequence: TGCGCCAGCAGCACCGGAGCTTTGCTCGAAGAGACCCAGTACTTC. Protein: CASSTGALLEETQYF.

This clone was detected only once. The chain couples TRBV7-2 to TRBJ1-1; tentatively, D is TRBD1 (5 bases). The germline V gene has CDR1 SGHTA and CDR2 FQGNSA. The CDR3 runs 16 residues. V shed 7 bases and J shed 0 bases, with 18 bases lying between them. The CDR3 spells CASTAGYYRLNTEAFF. DNA for the CDR3: TGTGCCAGCACCGCGGGATATTACAGGTTGAACACTGAAGCTTTCTTT. The entire variable domain, with the rest obtained from reference TRBV7-2 and TRBJ1-1, is as follows: GAGVSQSPSNKVTEKGKDVELRCDPISGHTALYWYRQSLGQGLEFLIYFQGNSAPDKSGLPSDRFSAERTGGSVSTLTIQRTQQEDSAVYLCASTAGYYRLNTEAFFGQGTRLTVV.

V is TRBV25-1 and J is TRBJ1-2; D may be TRBD1 (6 bases). Trimming shortened V by 7 bases and J by 2 bases, and 14 bases separated the two germline ends. The CDR3 is 14 amino acids. Germline V gene data show CDR1 as MGHDK and CDR2 as SYGVNS. CDR3 loop: CASTSRTENYGYTF. The CDR3 DNA sequence: TGTGCCAGCACCTCCCGGACAGAGAACTATGGCTACACCTTC.

This clone was counted between two and nine times. CDR3 sequence: CASSEAGGGNSPLHF. For the CDR3, the DNA is TGTGCCAGCAGTGAGGCGGGAGGAGGAAATTCACCCCTCCACTTT. This chain connects TRBV2 to TRBJ1-6; D ambiguous. The germline gives CDR1 SNHLY, CDR2 FYNNEI. V lost 3 bases to trimming and J lost 7 bases, with 13 bases between them. The CDR3 has 15 residues.

The chain uses TRBV5-4 and TRBJ1-1, with a tentative D call TRBD1 (5 bases). The V end lost 4 bases, the J end lost 7 bases, and 14 bases lay between the germline ends. The V gene's germline CDR1 is SGHNT and CDR2 YYREEE (reference sequence). The CDR3 loop spans 13 amino acids. The CDR3 DNA reads as TGTGCCAGCAGCGGGGGACTCCAACTTGAAGCTTTCTTT. This codes for CASSGGLQLEAFF.

The J gene is TRBJ1-5, the V gene TRBV2; D call uncertain. CDR3 length: 17 amino acids. The V gene's germline CDR1 is SNHLY and CDR2 FYNNEI. Trimming took off 2 bases at V and 4 bases at J, with 18 bases between the two ends. DNA of the CDR3: TGTGCCAGCAGTGAATCCCAGGTTGTGGGCCCAAATCAGCCCCAGCATTTT. Its protein is CASSESQVVGPNQPQHF.

The chain couples TRBV5-6 to TRBJ2-7; TRBD2 aligns across 12 bases. The germline gives CDR1 SGHDT, CDR2 YYEEEE. V shed 4 bases and J 6 bases; nucleotides not matched to a gene: 11. The CDR3 has 16 amino acids. CDR3 in DNA: TGTGCCAGCAGCACCATACTAGCGGGAGGATTTGGCGAGCAGTACTTC. Translating it yields CASSTILAGGFGEQYF.

This clone has a handful of counts. The chain is built from TRBV6-5 and TRBJ1-1, with a tentative D call TRBD1 (5 bases). V lost 6 bases to trimming and J lost 0 bases, with 14 bases between them. Per the germline V gene, CDR1 is MNHEY and CDR2 is SVGAGI. This CDR3 region has 15 residues. As DNA, the CDR3 is TGTGCCAGCAGATACCTACAGGTTATGAACACTGAAGCTTTCTTT. It specifies CASRYLQVMNTEAFF.

V usage is TRBV10-3 and J usage is TRBJ2-2; D not certain. The V end lost 4 bases, the J end lost 5 bases, and 11 bases lay between the germline ends. Germline assignment: CDR1 ENHRY and CDR2 SYGVKD. CDR3 size: 14 residues. The CDR3 sequence: CAISGLQSTGELFF. DNA for the CDR3: TGTGCCATCAGTGGATTACAGAGTACCGGGGAGCTGTTTTTT.

The rearrangement joins TRBV7-2 to TRBJ2-1, with no clear D. The CDR3 has 13 residues. The V end lost 4 bases, the J end lost 3 bases, and 7 bases lay between the germline ends. Germline-derived CDR1 and CDR2 are SGHTA and FQGNSA. CDR3 nucleotide sequence: TGTGCCAGCAGCTCCCCCAGCTACAATGAGCAGTTCTTC. Amino acid sequence: CASSSPSYNEQFF.

J is TRBJ2-3 and V is TRBV25-1; D remains unclear. The CDR3 runs to 12 residues. Trimming pared 4 bases from V and 4 bases from J, leaving 6 bases between. Germline CDR1 is MGHDK and CDR2 is SYGVNS. This CDR3 reads CASSGTADTQYF. CDR3 DNA sequence: TGTGCCAGCAGTGGTACTGCAGATACGCAGTATTTT.

The chain joins TRBV30 to TRBJ2-7; D is perhaps TRBD1 (7 bases). The V end lost 5 bases, the J end lost 3 bases, and 17 bases lay between the germline ends. CDR1 and CDR2 from the germline V gene are GTSNPN and SVGIG (reference sequence). This CDR3 spans 14 amino acids. CDR3: CAWGGRGALYEQYF. CDR3 DNA: TGTGCCTGGGGGGGCAGGGGGGCCCTCTACGAGCAGTACTTC.

This chain links TRBV15 with TRBJ2-5; TRBD1 is a possible D gene (5 bases). This CDR3 is built from 14 residues. The germline gives CDR1 LNHNV, CDR2 YYDKDF (reference sequence). The ends were cut back, 0 bases at V and 5 bases at J, with 10 bases in the middle. CDR3 coding DNA: TGTGCCACCAGCAGAGAGACCTACAGGGAGACCCAGTACTTC. It specifies CATSRETYRETQYF.

The chain couples TRBV6-5 to TRBJ2-2; D remains ambiguous. This CDR3 is 12 amino acids long. Germline V gives CDR1 MNHEY, CDR2 SVGAGI. Between the trimmed V and J ends, which lost 5 bases and 5 bases, there was a span of 6 bases. CDR3 DNA sequence: TGTGCCAGCAGTGGCGGAACCGGGGAGCTGTTTTTT. Its translation: CASSGGTGELFF.

This clone was seen a handful of times. The chain joins TRBV29-1 to TRBJ2-7, with a weak D call TRBD1 (5 bases). Germline CDR1 SQVTM, CDR2 ANQGSEA. The length of the CDR3 is 12 residues. V shed 6 bases and J shed 7 bases, with 16 bases lying between them. The CDR3 DNA sequence: TGCAGCGTCGACGCCGGGTCAGGGGAGCAGTACTTC. Protein: CSVDAGSGEQYF.

The chain joins TRBV2 to TRBJ1-5; 7 bases fit TRBD1. This CDR3 spans 14 amino acids. V shed 6 bases, J shed 3 bases, and the junction held 5 bases outside the gene matches. Germline CDR1 SNHLY, CDR2 FYNNEI. DNA for the CDR3: TGTGCCAGCAGAGGGGGCTTTAACAATCAGCCCCAGCATTTT. This sequence encodes CASRGGFNNQPQHF. Full variable domain (remainder filled in from reference TRBV2 and TRBJ1-5): EPEVTQTPSHQVTQMGQEVILRCVPISNHLYFYWYRQILGQKVEFLVSFYNNEISEKSEIFDDQFSVERPDGSNFTLKIRSTKLEDSAMYFCASRGGFNNQPQHFGDGTRLSIL.

The gene calls are TRBV28 and TRBJ1-4, with TRBD1 matching over 10 bases. Looked up from germline, CDR1 is MDHEN and CDR2 is SYDVKM. Trimming took 7 bases from V and 1 from J; bases not matched to a gene: 9. CDR3 length: 17 residues. For the CDR3, the DNA is TGTGCCAGCACCACGACAGGGGGCTTGCAAACTAATGAAAAACTGTTTTTT. Translating gives CASTTTGGLQTNEKLFF.